This passage covers 15 T cell receptor beta chains from one sample sequenced in a study of cytomegalovirus exposure and HLA in healthy donors. With 60 Vbeta and 13 Jbeta primers, the PCR was carried out. This table comes from immunoSEQ multiplex PCR, and its TCRdb copy is limited to in-frame clones, with some not included. The data show approximately 150,000 clones, with around 80% seen just once and 2% to 2.5% held by the top ten. Sequencing was performed on PBMCs. Receptor source: a boy between 2 and 10 years old in good health and CMV-seronegative.

The chain joins TRBV7-9 to TRBJ2-4; 10 positions match TRBD1. This CDR3 region has 16 residues. Trimming removed 5 bases from V and 7 bases from J; junction bases left unmatched: 11. Germline CDR1 and CDR2: SEHNR and FQNEAQ (reference sequence). The CDR3 DNA is TGTGCCAGCAGCGGCTGGACAGGGGGAGAGGAGAACATTCAGTACTTC. The encoded protein is CASSGWTGGEENIQYF.

The chain carries TRBV25-1 and TRBJ2-2; perhaps TRBD1 as D (5 bases). The V and J ends lost 5 bases and 1 base respectively, with 17 bases between them. Germline assignment: CDR1 MGHDK and CDR2 SYGVNS. The CDR3 has 17 amino acids. For the CDR3, the DNA is TGTGCCAGCAGTCCCGGGCCCCCCGACAGGAACACCGGGGAGCTGTTTTTT. Protein product: CASSPGPPDRNTGELFF.

This clone is a singleton in its sample. Other nucleotide sequences from this sample produce the same CDR3. This sequence joins TRBV27 and TRBJ1-5; possible D gene TRBD1, 5 bases. The V gene's germline CDR1 is MNHEY and CDR2 SMNVEV (reference sequence). The CDR3 is made up of 15 amino acids. Trimming shortened V by 6 bases and J by 6 bases, and 18 bases separated the two germline ends. CDR3 nucleotides: TGTGCCAGCAGCTCGGCAGGGTATGTCGGTCAGCCCCAGCATTTT. This translates into CASSSAGYVGQPQHF.

The chain recombines TRBV7-2 with TRBJ2-7; D may be TRBD2 (7 bases). The CDR3 loop spans 14 amino acids. Trimming took 7 bases from V and 4 from J, leaving 17 bases between them. CDR1 and CDR2 (germline): SGHTA, FQGNSA. The CDR3 here is CASTPQGGGYEQYF. CDR3 bases: TGTGCCAGCACCCCACAGGGAGGGGGGTACGAGCAGTACTTC.

The chain has TRBV28 and TRBJ2-5, with 9 bases fitting TRBD2. The J call may be wrong; the DNA end is better matched by TRBJ2-7. Germline V gene data show CDR1 as MDHEN and CDR2 as SYDVKM. The CDR3 is 17 amino acids. The CDR3 DNA reads TGTGCCAGCAGCCGCCGGGATGGCGGGAGGGGAGCCTACGAGCAGTACTTC. Amino acid sequence: CASSRRDGGRGAYEQYF.

This clone came up a few times. The gene calls are TRBV5-8 and TRBJ1-2; D ambiguous. The V gene's germline CDR1 is SGHTS and CDR2 YDEGEE. The length of the CDR3 is 16 residues. V shed 3 bases and J shed 4 bases, with 19 bases lying between them. The CDR3 DNA reads TGTGCCAGCAGCTCGCGACAAGGGAGTTTGGTCTATGGCTACACCTTC. Encoded protein: CASSSRQGSLVYGYTF.

The chain employs TRBV27 and TRBJ2-1, with 7 bases fitting TRBD1. The V gene's germline CDR1 is MNHEY and CDR2 SMNVEV (reference sequence). V shed 6 bases, J shed 1 base, and the junction held 3 bases outside the gene matches. The CDR3 covers 14 residues. The CDR3 region is CASRRDRSYNEQFF. The DNA of the CDR3 is TGTGCCAGCAGGAGGGACAGATCCTACAATGAGCAGTTCTTC.

This chain joins TRBV27 and TRBJ2-7; D remains ambiguous. The CDR3 runs 13 residues. The V end lost 4 bases, the J end lost 7 bases, and 14 bases lay between the germline ends. Germline CDR1 and CDR2: MNHEY and SMNVEV (reference sequence). This CDR3 reads CASSWLSKREQYF. The DNA of the CDR3 is TGTGCCAGCAGTTGGCTCTCGAAGCGAGAGCAGTACTTC.

This clone was counted only a few times. This sequence joins TRBV7-8 and TRBJ1-6, with no clear D. Germline V gene lookup returns CDR1 SGHVS and CDR2 FQNEAQ. The V gene lost 5 bases and the J gene lost 14 bases, with 13 bases spanning the gap. This CDR3 region has 12 residues. In DNA form, the CDR3 reads TGTGCCAGCAGCCACCCCCCGGGGACCCTCCACTTT. It is translated as CASSHPPGTLHF.

This sequence joins TRBV4-1 and TRBJ2-3; D gene uncertain. Germline CDR1 is MGHRA and CDR2 is YSYEKL. The germline V and J ends were trimmed by 4 bases and 2 bases, with 19 bases remaining between them. There are 17 residues in the CDR3. The chain's CDR3 is CASSRWSRLRTTDTQYF. In nucleotides, the CDR3 is TGCGCCAGCAGCCGCTGGAGCCGTCTTCGAACCACAGATACGCAGTATTTT.

This clone has a handful of counts. CDR3 sequence (DNA): TGCGCCAGCAGCCCCCACGGACAGGGTATGTACAATGAGCAGTTCTTC. Translating it yields CASSPHGQGMYNEQFF. The chain has TRBV4-1 and TRBJ2-1, with TRBD1 matching over 8 bases. This CDR3 has 16 residues. CDR1 is MGHRA and CDR2 is YSYEKL in the germline V gene. V was pared by 4 bases and J by 4 bases, with 9 bases of the junction left unmatched.

V usage is TRBV7-9 and J usage is TRBJ2-7, with D perhaps TRBD2 (6 bases). Germline values: CDR1 SEHNR, CDR2 FQNEAQ (reference sequence). This CDR3 has 15 amino acids. V lost 5 bases and J 4 bases, leaving 18 bases between the germline ends. CDR3 loop: CASSMSAAGGYEQYF. CDR3 coding DNA: TGTGCCAGCAGCATGAGCGCTGCCGGAGGGTACGAGCAGTACTTC.

The chain recombines TRBV5-1 with TRBJ1-2; the D is unclear. V lost 0 bases, J lost 0 bases, and 12 bases lay in between. The CDR3 is 16 residues long. Germline CDR1 and CDR2: SGHRS and YFSETQ. CDR3 DNA sequence: TGCGCCAGCAGCTTGGCGCGGAACCCAGCTAACTATGGCTACACCTTC. Translation gives CASSLARNPANYGYTF. The full variable domain, with the rest looked up from reference TRBV5-1 and TRBJ1-2, is KAGVTQTPRYLIKTRGQQVTLSCSPISGHRSVSWYQQTPGQGLQFLFEYFSETQRNKGNFPGRFSGRQFSNSRSEMNVSTLELGDSALYLCASSLARNPANYGYTFGSGTRLTVV.

The rearrangement joins TRBV5-1 to TRBJ2-7, with TRBD1 identical over 8 bases. The germline gives CDR1 SGHRS, CDR2 YFSETQ. The V and J ends lost 0 bases and 5 bases, in that order; junction bases with no gene match: 7. This CDR3 has 15 residues. This CDR3 is CASSLATGEPNEQYF. The DNA for the CDR3 is TGCGCCAGCAGCTTGGCGACAGGGGAGCCCAACGAGCAGTACTTC.

In this sample, this clone turned up a few times. Different DNA sequences within this sample yield the same CDR3. The CDR3 protein is CASSEGTSGGNEQFF. The CDR3 DNA sequence: TGTGCCAGCAGTGAGGGGACTAGCGGGGGCAATGAGCAGTTCTTC. The chain links TRBV6-4 to TRBJ2-1; 14 bases agree with TRBD2. This CDR3 is built from 15 residues. V was clipped by 3 bases and J by 6 bases; unmatched bases: 1. CDR1 and CDR2 (germline): MRHNA, SNTAGT.